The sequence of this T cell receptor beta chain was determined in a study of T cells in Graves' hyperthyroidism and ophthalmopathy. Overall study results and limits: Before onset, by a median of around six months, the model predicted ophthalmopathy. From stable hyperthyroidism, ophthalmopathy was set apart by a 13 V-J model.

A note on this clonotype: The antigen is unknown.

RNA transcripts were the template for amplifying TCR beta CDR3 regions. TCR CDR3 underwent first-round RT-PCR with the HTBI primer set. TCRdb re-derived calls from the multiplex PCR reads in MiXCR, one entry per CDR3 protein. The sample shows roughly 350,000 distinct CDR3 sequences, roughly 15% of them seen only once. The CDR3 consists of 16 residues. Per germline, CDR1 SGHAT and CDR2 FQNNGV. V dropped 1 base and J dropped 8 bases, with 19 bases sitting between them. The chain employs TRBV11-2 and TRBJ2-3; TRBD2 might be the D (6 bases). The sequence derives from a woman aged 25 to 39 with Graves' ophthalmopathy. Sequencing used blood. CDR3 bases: TGTGCCAGCAGCTTAGGCCGGGGGACCGGCGCAGGTACGCAGTATTTT. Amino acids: CASSLGRGTGAGTQYF. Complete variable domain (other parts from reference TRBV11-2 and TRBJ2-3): EAGVAQSPRYKIIEKRQSVAFWCNPISGHATLYWYQQILGQGPKLLIQFQNNGVVDDSQLPKDRFSAERLKGVDSTLKIQPAKLEDSAVYLCASSLGRGTGAGTQYFGPGTRLTVL.